The rows below give T cell receptor beta chains drawn from one sample of a study of OX40 agonist ivuxolimab in advanced cancers. Clones were sequenced by immunoSEQ multiplex PCR, and TCRdb holds only the in-frame ones, with some missing. Of 100,000 or so clones in the sample, 89% are singletons; the top ten hold about 0.15%. The sequencing used CD4+ or CD8+ T cells sorted from blood, collected in a trial of the OX40 agonist ivuxolimab. These receptor sequences come from an adult with an advanced solid tumor such as melanoma, head and neck, liver or kidney cancer. CDR3s include the opening cysteine and the closing phenylalanine or tryptophan. The D gene is left open where the match is weak. Size tells how often a clone was seen (once, few, many) or the class of an expanded clone, and some rows leave it out.

clone size,D gene,J gene,V gene,CDR3 DNA,CDR3 protein
.,TRBD2,TRBJ2-4,TRBV15,TGTGCCGCCGGGACTAGTAGAATTCAGTACTTC,CAAGTSRIQYF
.,.,TRBJ2-2,TRBV11-3,TGTGCCAGCAGCGGGCCCAACAGGGACACCGGGGAGCTGTTTTTT,CASSGPNRDTGELFF
.,.,TRBJ2-7,TRBV11-3,TGTGCCAGCAGCTTACGGGACGGGGTCGAGCAGTACTTC,CASSLRDGVEQYF
.,.,TRBJ2-1,TRBV27,TGTGCCAGCAGTTTAAGTTTCAGGGCCCGGAATGAGCAGTTCTTC,CASSLSFRARNEQFF
once,.,TRBJ1-2,TRBV6-1,TGTGCCAGCAATGTCCGGGCCAGCCGGTCAGACTACACCTTC,CASNVRASRSDYTF
.,TRBD2,TRBJ2-3,TRBV6-1,TGTGCCAGCAGTGGACTAGCGGGGGGGCTAGATACGCAGTATTTT,CASSGLAGGLDTQYF
.,.,TRBJ1-5,TRBV19,TGTGCCAGTAGTATCTCTCAGAATAGCAATCAGCCCCAGCATTTT,CASSISQNSNQPQHF
.,.,TRBJ1-4,TRBV15,TGTGCCACCAGCAGAGGCAATCGTAATGAAAAACTGTTTTTT,CATSRGNRNEKLFF
once,.,TRBJ1-2,TRBV5-1,TGCGCCAGCAGCTTGACGGATAACTATGGCTACACCTTC,CASSLTDNYGYTF
once,.,TRBJ1-2,TRBV2,TGTGCCAGCAGTGAAGGAAGAAACAGGGCCAACTATGGCTACACCTTC,CASSEGRNRANYGYTF
.,.,TRBJ1-1,TRBV6-1,TGTGCCAGCAGTTCGACTCTCAACCCTGAAGCTTTCTTT,CASSSTLNPEAFF
once,.,TRBJ2-2,TRBV7-8,TGTGCCAGCAGCCTCCTTGCGGCGGGGAAAAACACCGGGGAGCTGTTTTTT,CASSLLAAGKNTGELFF
.,.,TRBJ1-2,TRBV7-2,TGTGCCAGCAGCTTAGGAGGACCGTCGCTTGGCTACACCTTC,CASSLGGPSLGYTF
.,.,TRBJ2-3,TRBV11-2,TGTGCCAGCAACGCCATAGCGAATACGCAGTATTTT,CASNAIANTQYF
.,.,TRBJ2-5,TRBV2,TGTGCCAGCAGTACCGAGTACAAGGGGGTCCAAGAGACCCAGTACTTC,CASSTEYKGVQETQYF
few,.,TRBJ1-1,TRBV30,TGTGCCGGGGAGAGTGGATTAGACACTGAAGCTTTCTTT,CAGESGLDTEAFF
once,TRBD2,TRBJ2-5,TRBV2,TGTGCCAGCGGGCGGGGGGGCCCACAAGAGACCCAGTACTTC,CASGRGGPQETQYF
.,TRBD1,TRBJ1-2,TRBV9,TGTGCCAGCAGCCGGGACAGGGCGAACTATGGCTACACCTTC,CASSRDRANYGYTF
.,.,TRBJ2-3,TRBV9,TGTGCCAGCAGCGTAGTGGGGATACCCACAGATACGCAGTATTTT,CASSVVGIPTDTQYF
once,.,TRBJ2-7,TRBV11-2,TGTGCCAGCAGCATAAACTCCTACGAGCAGTACTTC,CASSINSYEQYF
.,.,TRBJ1-5,TRBV6-1,TGTGCCAGCAATTGGGAATATCAGCCCCAGCATTTT,CASNWEYQPQHF
.,.,TRBJ2-2,TRBV2,TGTGCCAGCACTCAACGGCAGCCGACCCGGGAGCTGTTTTTT,CASTQRQPTRELFF
.,.,TRBJ1-5,TRBV7-9,TGTGCCAGCAGCTTAGGCGTTGGGGGGCAAGATCAGCCCCAGCATTTT,CASSLGVGGQDQPQHF
.,.,TRBJ2-3,TRBV19,TGTGCCAGTGCCTCCGGTGGGGATACGCAGTATTTT,CASASGGDTQYF
.,.,TRBJ1-2,TRBV5-1,TGCGCCAGCAGCTTCAAAATTGGGGCAGCCGGCTACACCTTC,CASSFKIGAAGYTF
few,.,TRBJ1-2,TRBV2,TGTGCCAGCAGTGAAGATGCTGTTATGCGCTACACCTTC,CASSEDAVMRYTF
.,.,TRBJ2-3,TRBV6-4,TGTGCCAGCAGTTCGGGTCGTGGGAGCACAGATACGCAGTATTTT,CASSSGRGSTDTQYF
.,TRBD1,TRBJ2-7,TRBV23-1,TGCGCCAGCCGAGGACAGGGCCCCTACGAGCAGTACTTC,CASRGQGPYEQYF
.,TRBD2,TRBJ2-1,TRBV11-2,TGTGCCAGCAGTCGAACTAGGACTAGCAACAATGAGCAGTTCTTC,CASSRTRTSNNEQFF
.,.,TRBJ2-5,TRBV6-1,TGTGCCAGCAAGGATCATGGAGGCCAAGAGACCCAGTACTTC,CASKDHGGQETQYF
.,.,TRBJ1-6,TRBV30,TGTGCCTGGAGTGGGGGGAGCTCCTATAATTCACCCCTCCACTTT,CAWSGGSSYNSPLHF
.,TRBD1,TRBJ2-7,TRBV30,TGTGCCTGGAGTGTAGGGGGCGTCTCCTACGAGCAGTACTTC,CAWSVGGVSYEQYF
.,.,TRBJ2-1,TRBV6-6,TGTGCCAGCGGGTCGAGTTACAATGAGCAGTTCTTC,CASGSSYNEQFF
.,.,TRBJ2-2,TRBV9,TGTGCCAGCAGCGTAGGTCTGTCGAACACCGGGGAGCTGTTTTTT,CASSVGLSNTGELFF
few,.,TRBJ1-1,TRBV19,TGTGCCACCGCCTCGGGGAGGGGAGGTACTGAAGCTTTCTTT,CATASGRGGTEAFF
.,.,TRBJ2-3,TRBV5-4,TGTGCCAGCAGCCCGCAGGGGCTCAGGACAGATACGCAGTATTTT,CASSPQGLRTDTQYF
.,TRBD1,TRBJ1-4,TRBV19,TGTGCCAGTAGCCGCGGGACAGGGGGCGAAAAACTGTTTTTT,CASSRGTGGEKLFF
few,TRBD1,TRBJ1-6,TRBV6-1,TGTGCCAGCAGATCCGAGACAGGGGTGTCACCCCTCCACTTT,CASRSETGVSPLHF
few,TRBD1,TRBJ1-2,TRBV25-1,TGTGCCAGCAGTGAGACAGGGCTTAACTATGGCTACACCTTC,CASSETGLNYGYTF
.,TRBD2,TRBJ2-2,TRBV9,TGTGCCAGCAGCGCCCCGGGACTAGCGGTCGGGGAGCTGTTTTTT,CASSAPGLAVGELFF
.,TRBD1,TRBJ1-6,TRBV5-1,TGCGCCAGCAGCTGGACGCCGGGACAGGATAATTCACCCCTCCACTTT,CASSWTPGQDNSPLHF
.,.,TRBJ2-7,TRBV27,TGTGCCAGCAGTTTAGAGGGCAAAACCTACGAGCAGTACTTC,CASSLEGKTYEQYF
once,.,TRBJ2-5,TRBV15,TGTGCCACCAGCAGAGATATTCGAGAGGGTAGGGAGACCCAGTACTTC,CATSRDIREGRETQYF
once,.,TRBJ1-3,TRBV19,TGTGCCAGTAGCACGGACCAGAGCTCTGGAAACACCATATATTTT,CASSTDQSSGNTIYF
.,TRBD1,TRBJ2-7,TRBV29-1,TGCAGCTCGAGGGGGCAGGGGGCTCCTTACGAGCAGTACTTC,CSSRGQGAPYEQYF
.,.,TRBJ1-6,TRBV27,TGTGCCAGCAGTTTATCCGGTCGGGATAACTATAATTCACCCCTCCACTTT,CASSLSGRDNYNSPLHF
.,.,TRBJ1-1,TRBV7-8,TGTGCCAGCAGCTTTCGAAGTTCCGATGAAGCTTTCTTT,CASSFRSSDEAFF
.,.,TRBJ1-5,TRBV7-8,TGTGCCAGCAGCCCCAAGGACAACCGCAATCAGCCCCAGCATTTT,CASSPKDNRNQPQHF
.,.,TRBJ1-3,TRBV7-4,TGTGCCAGCAGCTTAGGGGACGCCGGCTCTGGAAACACCATATATTTT,CASSLGDAGSGNTIYF
.,TRBD2,TRBJ2-1,TRBV29-1,TGCAGCGCATTAAGGCCGGGACTAGCTAACGATGAGCAGTTCTTC,CSALRPGLANDEQFF
once,.,TRBJ2-2,TRBV6-1,TGTGCCAGCAGTTCCGGGACGGGGCCCGGGGAGCTGTTTTTT,CASSSGTGPGELFF
.,.,TRBJ1-1,TRBV5-8,TGTGCCAGCAGCTTGGAGGTGGGGGTCAACACTGAAGCTTTCTTT,CASSLEVGVNTEAFF
.,.,TRBJ2-2,TRBV7-8,TGTGCCAGCAGCTTCGGGGGATACACCGGGGAGCTGTTTTTT,CASSFGGYTGELFF
.,.,TRBJ2-7,TRBV7-6,TGTGCCAGCAGCTTAGCAGGGCAGTCCGAGCAGTACTTC,CASSLAGQSEQYF
.,.,TRBJ2-7,TRBV4-1,TGCGCCAGCAGCCAACCAGGGGCCGGGGAGGGCCCCTACGAGCAGTACTTC,CASSQPGAGEGPYEQYF